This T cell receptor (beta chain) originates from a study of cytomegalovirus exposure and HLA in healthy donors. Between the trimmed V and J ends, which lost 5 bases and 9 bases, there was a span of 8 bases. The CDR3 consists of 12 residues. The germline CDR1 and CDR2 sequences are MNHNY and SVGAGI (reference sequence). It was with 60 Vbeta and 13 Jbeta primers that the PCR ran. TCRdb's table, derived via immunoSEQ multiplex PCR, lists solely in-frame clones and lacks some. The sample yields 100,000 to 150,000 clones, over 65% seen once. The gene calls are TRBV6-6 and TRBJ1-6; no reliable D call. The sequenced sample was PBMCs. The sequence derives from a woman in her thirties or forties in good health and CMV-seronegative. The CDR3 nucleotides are TGTGCCAGCAGTCCCGAGGGTTCACCCCTCCACTTT. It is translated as CASSPEGSPLHF.